This is a list of T cell receptor beta chains from one sample in a study of T cells in localized non-small cell lung cancer. Repertoires were generated with immunoSEQ multiplex PCR, while TCRdb's copy carries only in-frame clones and drops some. The profile covers 1,500 or so clones, with approximately 20% appearing a single time and approximately 11% taken by the ten largest. The sample was normal lung tissue next to the tumor, taken before any cancer treatment. These receptors were taken from a woman aged 40-69 years with stage I lung adenocarcinoma. CDR3s include the opening cysteine and the closing phenylalanine or tryptophan. D genes are given only for firm matches. A clone size is listed for some rows: how often the clone was seen (once, few, many), or a class if it is expanded.

d_gene	j_gene	abundance	v_gene	CDR3aa	CDR3nt
.	TRBJ2-7	few	TRBV7-5	CASSYRGAGWDEQYF	TGTGCCAGCAGCTACCGGGGGGCGGGTTGGGACGAGCAGTACTTC
TRBD1	TRBJ2-1	.	TRBV28	CASSRGGIGSYEQFF	TGTGCCAGCAGTCGAGGGGGCATTGGTTCGTATGAGCAGTTCTTC
.	TRBJ2-6	few	TRBV11-3	CASSAGPSEGANVLTF	TGTGCCAGCAGCGCGGGGCCCTCTGAAGGGGCCAACGTCCTGACTTTC
.	TRBJ2-5	.	TRBV11-3	CASSLTRSWQTQYF	TGTGCCAGCAGCTTGACCCGTTCTTGGCAGACCCAGTACTTC
.	TRBJ1-1	few	TRBV19	CASSIGGLPLVTEAFF	TGTGCCAGTAGTATAGGCGGTCTCCCCCTGGTCACTGAAGCTTTCTTT
.	TRBJ2-1	.	TRBV11-3	CASSLRLNELNEQFF	TGTGCCAGCAGCTTAAGGCTAAATGAGCTAAATGAGCAGTTCTTC
TRBD2	TRBJ2-1	.	TRBV11-3	CASSPRLAGTRYNEQFF	TGTGCCAGCAGCCCCCGACTAGCGGGGACCCGTTACAATGAGCAGTTCTTC
.	TRBJ2-3	few	TRBV6-8	CASSYWSPDTQYF	TGTGCCAGCAGTTACTGGTCTCCCGATACGCAGTATTTT
.	TRBJ2-6	few	TRBV6-8	CASTRSRAISGANVLTF	TGTGCCAGTACGAGGAGCCGGGCGATATCTGGGGCCAACGTCCTGACTTTC
.	TRBJ2-3	.	TRBV18	CASSTEYLSTDTQYF	TGTGCCAGCTCTACCGAATACCTATCCACAGATACGCAGTATTTT
.	TRBJ1-1	.	TRBV6-8	CASRSWENTEAFF	TGTGCCAGCCGAAGTTGGGAGAACACTGAAGCTTTCTTT
TRBD1	TRBJ1-2	few	TRBV14	CASSPGPGQLRINYGYTF	TGTGCCAGCAGCCCCGGTCCGGGACAGTTAAGAATTAACTATGGCTACACCTTC
.	TRBJ2-1	.	TRBV19	CASSIRPGEQFF	TGTGCCAGTAGTATTCGGCCGGGTGAGCAGTTCTTC
.	TRBJ2-7	.	TRBV10-3	CAIIRVPFPRIHRPYEQYF	TGTGCCATCATTCGTGTCCCGTTTCCGCGGATTCACCGTCCCTACGAGCAGTACTTC
.	TRBJ1-4	.	TRBV5-1	CASSLGAGSRNEKLFF	TGCGCCAGCAGCTTGGGGGCTGGAAGTCGGAATGAAAAACTGTTTTTT
TRBD1	TRBJ2-7	.	TRBV6-8	CASSYGDSTYEQYF	TGTGCCAGCAGTTACGGGGACAGTACCTACGAGCAGTACTTC
TRBD2	TRBJ2-1	.	TRBV11-3	CASSQVPGLAGGSYNEQFF	TGTGCCAGCAGCCAAGTCCCGGGACTAGCGGGTGGATCCTACAATGAGCAGTTCTTC
TRBD1	TRBJ1-1	large	TRBV19	CASSRGTADEAFF	TGTGCCAGTAGTAGAGGGACAGCAGATGAAGCTTTCTTT
TRBD2	TRBJ2-7	.	TRBV11-3	CASSLGLAAYEQYF	TGTGCCAGCAGCTTAGGACTAGCGGCATACGAGCAGTACTTC
TRBD1	TRBJ2-7	medium-sized	TRBV11-3	CASTTHLRDRSPHEQYF	TGTGCCAGCACCACACACTTGAGGGACAGGTCCCCCCACGAGCAGTACTTC
.	TRBJ2-2	.	TRBV14	CASSQYMSGELFF	TGTGCCAGCAGCCAATATATGTCCGGGGAGCTGTTTTTT
.	TRBJ2-1	medium-sized	TRBV6-8	CASSYQPYNEQFF	TGTGCCAGCAGTTACCAGCCCTACAATGAGCAGTTCTTC
.	TRBJ2-1	.	TRBV19	CASNPTGMGGEQFF	TGTGCCAGTAACCCGACAGGGATGGGGGGTGAGCAGTTCTTC
TRBD1	TRBJ2-2	few	TRBV15	CATSRVRWDRASNTGELFF	TGTGCCACCAGCAGAGTTAGGTGGGACAGGGCCTCGAACACCGGGGAGCTGTTTTTT
.	TRBJ2-3	medium-sized	TRBV28	CASSFLSGTDTQYF	TGTGCCAGCAGTTTCTTGTCTGGCACAGATACGCAGTATTTT
.	TRBJ1-1	few	TRBV6-8	CASSYSPGRTEAFF	TGTGCCAGCAGTTACTCGCCAGGGCGGACTGAAGCTTTCTTT
.	TRBJ1-2	few	TRBV6-8	CASSREGVRGYTF	TGTGCCAGCAGTCGAGAGGGGGTGCGCGGCTACACCTTC
.	TRBJ1-1	few	TRBV11-3	CASSRWGMDTEAFF	TGTGCCAGCAGCCGATGGGGGATGGACACTGAAGCTTTCTTT
TRBD2	TRBJ2-3	.	TRBV12-5	CASGFPGGAGSTDTQYF	TGTGCTAGTGGTTTCCCCGGGGGGGCCGGTTCCACAGATACGCAGTATTTT
TRBD2	TRBJ2-2	.	TRBV6-8	CASSRNLLAGVTGELFF	TGTGCCAGCAGTCGAAACCTACTAGCGGGGGTCACCGGGGAGCTGTTTTTT
.	TRBJ2-7	few	TRBV23-1	CASSQGRQRTYEQYF	TGCGCCAGCAGCCAAGGAAGGCAGAGAACCTACGAGCAGTACTTC
TRBD1	TRBJ2-5	few	TRBV28	CASKRQGEGETQYF	TGTGCCAGCAAAAGACAGGGCGAAGGGGAGACCCAGTACTTC
.	TRBJ2-2	once	TRBV18	CASPPRQSANTGELFF	TGTGCCAGCCCTCCGCGGCAAAGCGCGAACACCGGGGAGCTGTTTTTT
.	TRBJ2-7	medium-sized	TRBV28	CASSFIQGSSYEQYF	TGTGCCAGCAGTTTTATTCAGGGATCCTCCTACGAGCAGTACTTC
TRBD2	TRBJ2-1	.	TRBV28	CASSLFTLAGKLRGNEQFF	TGTGCCAGCAGTTTATTCACACTAGCGGGAAAATTGAGGGGAAATGAGCAGTTCTTC
TRBD1	TRBJ1-1	.	TRBV19	CASSPQDRKAEAFF	TGTGCCAGTAGTCCTCAGGACAGGAAGGCTGAAGCTTTCTTT
.	TRBJ1-2	.	TRBV6-8	CASSILEGNYGYTF	TGTGCCAGCAGTATACTGGAGGGGAACTATGGCTACACCTTC
.	TRBJ1-5	.	TRBV28	CASSLRVYSNQPQHF	TGTGCCAGCAGTTTACGGGTTTATAGCAATCAGCCCCAGCATTTT
.	TRBJ2-3	few	TRBV6-8	CASSYPPGGGTDTQYF	TGTGCCAGCAGTTACCCCCCGGGCGGTGGCACAGATACGCAGTATTTT
.	TRBJ1-5	.	TRBV19	CATYNTNSNQPQHF	TGTGCCACCTATAACACAAATAGCAATCAGCCCCAGCATTTT
TRBD1	TRBJ1-1	few	TRBV6-8	CASSAGTGENTEAFF	TGTGCCAGCAGCGCCGGGACAGGGGAGAACACTGAAGCTTTCTTT
TRBD1	TRBJ2-7	few	TRBV28	CASSPRDRGLSGQYF	TGTGCCAGCAGCCCTCGGGACAGGGGGCTTTCCGGGCAGTACTTC
.	TRBJ1-5	.	TRBV6-8	CASSYSSGHNQPQHF	TGTGCCAGCAGTTACTCTTCCGGACACAATCAGCCCCAGCATTTT
.	TRBJ1-1	.	TRBV5-1	CASSALLGGASTEAFF	TGCGCCAGCAGCGCCCTTTTGGGGGGTGCTTCCACTGAAGCTTTCTTT
.	TRBJ1-4	few	TRBV6-8	CASGAPQNEKLFF	TGTGCCAGCGGGGCCCCGCAGAATGAAAAACTGTTTTTT
.	TRBJ1-5	.	TRBV6-8	CASSVMGNQPQHF	TGTGCCAGCAGCGTGATGGGCAATCAGCCCCAGCATTTT
.	TRBJ2-7	.	TRBV11-3	CASSLQVSRPGEQYF	TGTGCCAGCAGCTTACAGGTTTCCAGGCCCGGAGAGCAGTACTTC
TRBD1	TRBJ1-1	.	TRBV18	CASSPLRQGALGTEAFF	TGTGCCAGCTCACCACTCCGACAGGGGGCCTTGGGGACTGAAGCTTTCTTT
TRBD1	TRBJ2-3	.	TRBV19	CASRRTGVDTDTQYF	TGTGCCAGTCGGAGGACAGGGGTGGACACAGATACGCAGTATTTT
TRBD1	TRBJ1-1	few	TRBV19	CASSHLTGARVTEAFF	TGTGCCAGTAGTCACCTGACAGGGGCCCGGGTCACTGAAGCTTTCTTT
.	TRBJ2-2	few	TRBV11-3	CASSLGRTSRTGELFF	TGTGCCAGCAGCTTAGGACGTACTAGTCGCACCGGGGAGCTGTTTTTT
TRBD2	TRBJ2-1	.	TRBV9	CASSVAGGLAGGPYNEQFF	TGTGCCAGCAGCGTAGCGGGAGGACTAGCGGGGGGCCCGTACAATGAGCAGTTCTTC
.	TRBJ1-2	medium-sized	TRBV6-8	CASSPLQAGTYGYTF	TGTGCCAGCAGTCCCCTCCAGGCAGGCACCTATGGCTACACCTTC
.	TRBJ1-3	few	TRBV4-1	CASSQLGGTAGNTIYF	TGCGCCAGCAGCCAACTAGGAGGGACGGCGGGAAACACCATATATTTT
TRBD2	TRBJ2-1	few	TRBV19	CASSIGAGVEQFF	TGTGCCAGTAGTATAGGGGCGGGGGTTGAGCAGTTCTTC
.	TRBJ1-2	few	TRBV4-1	CASSQGGLGGYTF	TGCGCCAGCAGCCAAGGTGGCCTTGGGGGCTACACCTTC
TRBD1	TRBJ2-7	medium-sized	TRBV4-1	CASSQGTGWDYEQYF	TGCGCCAGCAGCCAAGGGACAGGATGGGATTACGAGCAGTACTTC